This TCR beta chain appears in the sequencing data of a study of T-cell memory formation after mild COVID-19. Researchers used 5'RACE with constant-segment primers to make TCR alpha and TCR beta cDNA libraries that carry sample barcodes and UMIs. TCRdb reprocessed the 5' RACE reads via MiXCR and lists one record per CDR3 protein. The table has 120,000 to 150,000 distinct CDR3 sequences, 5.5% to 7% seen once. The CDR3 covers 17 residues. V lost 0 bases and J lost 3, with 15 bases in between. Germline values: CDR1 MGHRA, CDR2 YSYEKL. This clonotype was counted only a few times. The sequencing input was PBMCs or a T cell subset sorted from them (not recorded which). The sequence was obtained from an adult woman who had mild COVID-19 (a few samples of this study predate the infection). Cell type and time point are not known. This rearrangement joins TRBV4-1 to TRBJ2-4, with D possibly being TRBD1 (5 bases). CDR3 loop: CASSQDPPDRGKNIQYF. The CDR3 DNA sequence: TGCGCCAGCAGCCAAGACCCTCCAGACAGAGGCAAAAACATTCAGTACTTC.